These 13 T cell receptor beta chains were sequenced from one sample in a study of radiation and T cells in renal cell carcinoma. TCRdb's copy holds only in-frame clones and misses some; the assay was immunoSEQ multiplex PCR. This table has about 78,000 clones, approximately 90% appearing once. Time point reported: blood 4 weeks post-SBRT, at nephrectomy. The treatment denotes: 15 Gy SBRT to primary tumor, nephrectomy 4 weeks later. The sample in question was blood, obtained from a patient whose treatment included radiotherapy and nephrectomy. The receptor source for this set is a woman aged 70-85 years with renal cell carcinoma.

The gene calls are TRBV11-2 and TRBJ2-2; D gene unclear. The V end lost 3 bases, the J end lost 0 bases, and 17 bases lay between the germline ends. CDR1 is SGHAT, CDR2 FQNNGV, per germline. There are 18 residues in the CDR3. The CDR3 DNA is TGTGCCAGCAGCTTCCGCCCCCAGACTTACGCGAACACCGGGGAGCTGTTTTTT. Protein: CASSFRPQTYANTGELFF.

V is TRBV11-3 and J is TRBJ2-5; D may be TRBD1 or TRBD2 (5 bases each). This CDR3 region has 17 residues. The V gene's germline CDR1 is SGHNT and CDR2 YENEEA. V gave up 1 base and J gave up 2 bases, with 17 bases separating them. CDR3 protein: CASSLGGWIDRQETQYF. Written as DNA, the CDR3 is TGTGCCAGCAGCTTAGGAGGGTGGATAGACAGACAAGAGACCCAGTACTTC.

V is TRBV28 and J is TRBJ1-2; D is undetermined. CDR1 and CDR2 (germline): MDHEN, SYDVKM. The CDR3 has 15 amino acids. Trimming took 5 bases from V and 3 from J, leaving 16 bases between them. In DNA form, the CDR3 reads TGTGCCAGCAGTCCCCCGGGAATTTGGGACTATGGCTACACCTTC. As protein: CASSPPGIWDYGYTF.

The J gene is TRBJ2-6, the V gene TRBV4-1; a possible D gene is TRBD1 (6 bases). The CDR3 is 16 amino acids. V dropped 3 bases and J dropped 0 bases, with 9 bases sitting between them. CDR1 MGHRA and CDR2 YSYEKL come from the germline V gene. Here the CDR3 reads CASSQDSVSGANVLTF. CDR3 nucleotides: TGCGCCAGCAGCCAGGACAGTGTCTCTGGGGCCAACGTCCTGACTTTC.

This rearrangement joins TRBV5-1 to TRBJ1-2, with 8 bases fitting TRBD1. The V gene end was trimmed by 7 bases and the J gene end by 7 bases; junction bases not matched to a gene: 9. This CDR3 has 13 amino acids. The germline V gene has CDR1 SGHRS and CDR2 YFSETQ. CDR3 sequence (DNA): TGCGCCAGCGGCCAGGACAGGGTGGGTGGCTACACCTTC. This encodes CASGQDRVGGYTF.

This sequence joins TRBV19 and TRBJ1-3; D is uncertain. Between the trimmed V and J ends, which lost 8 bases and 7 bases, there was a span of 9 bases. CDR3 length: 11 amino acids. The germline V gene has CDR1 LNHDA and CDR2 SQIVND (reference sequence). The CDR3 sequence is CASLDGNTIYF. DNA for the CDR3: TGTGCCAGTCTGGATGGGAACACCATATATTTT.

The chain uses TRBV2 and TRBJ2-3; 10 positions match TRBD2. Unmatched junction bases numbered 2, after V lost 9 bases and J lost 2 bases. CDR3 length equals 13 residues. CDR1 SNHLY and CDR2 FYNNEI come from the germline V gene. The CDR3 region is CASSGGLTDTQYF. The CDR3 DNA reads TGTGCCAGTAGCGGGGGGCTCACAGATACGCAGTATTTT.

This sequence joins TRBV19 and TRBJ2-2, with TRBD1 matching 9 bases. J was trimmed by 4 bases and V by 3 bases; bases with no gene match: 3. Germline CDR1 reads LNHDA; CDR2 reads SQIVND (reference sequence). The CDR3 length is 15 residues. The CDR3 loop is CASSIDRGTTGELFF. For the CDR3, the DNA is TGTGCCAGTAGTATCGACAGGGGGACCACCGGGGAGCTGTTTTTT.

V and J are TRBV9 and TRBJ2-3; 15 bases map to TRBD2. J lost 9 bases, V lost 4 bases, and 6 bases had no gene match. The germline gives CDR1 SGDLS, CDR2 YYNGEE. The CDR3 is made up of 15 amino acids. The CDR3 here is CASSPMGLAGGTQYF. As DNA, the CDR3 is TGTGCCAGCAGCCCAATGGGACTAGCGGGGGGCACGCAGTATTTT.

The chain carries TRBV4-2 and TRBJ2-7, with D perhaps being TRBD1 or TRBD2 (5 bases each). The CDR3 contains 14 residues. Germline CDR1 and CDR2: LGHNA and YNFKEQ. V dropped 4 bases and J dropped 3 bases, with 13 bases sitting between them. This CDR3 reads CASSPGDDDYEQYF. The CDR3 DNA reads TGTGCCAGCAGCCCTGGGGACGATGACTACGAGCAGTACTTC.

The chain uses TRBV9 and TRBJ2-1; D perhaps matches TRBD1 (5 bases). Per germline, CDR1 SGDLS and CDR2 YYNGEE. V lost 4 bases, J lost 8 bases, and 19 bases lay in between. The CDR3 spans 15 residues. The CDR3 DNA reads TGTGCCAGCAGCACACGGTGGGGCTTTATTTATGAGCAGTTCTTC. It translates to CASSTRWGFIYEQFF.

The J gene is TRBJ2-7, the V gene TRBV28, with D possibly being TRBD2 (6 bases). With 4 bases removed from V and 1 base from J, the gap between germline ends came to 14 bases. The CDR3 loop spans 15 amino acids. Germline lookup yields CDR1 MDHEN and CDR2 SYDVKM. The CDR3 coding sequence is TGTGCCAGCAGTTCCTGGGACTCCTTATCCTACGAGCAGTACTTC. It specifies CASSSWDSLSYEQYF.

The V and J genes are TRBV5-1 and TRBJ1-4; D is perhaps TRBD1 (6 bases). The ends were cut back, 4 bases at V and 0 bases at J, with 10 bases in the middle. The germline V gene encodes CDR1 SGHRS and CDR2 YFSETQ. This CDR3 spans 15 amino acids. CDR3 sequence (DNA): TGCGCCAGCAGCCGAACAGGGTCAACTAATGAAAAACTGTTTTTT. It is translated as CASSRTGSTNEKLFF. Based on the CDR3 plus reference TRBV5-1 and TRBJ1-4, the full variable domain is KAGVTQTPRYLIKTRGQQVTLSCSPISGHRSVSWYQQTPGQGLQFLFEYFSETQRNKGNFPGRFSGRQFSNSRSEMNVSTLELGDSALYLCASSRTGSTNEKLFFGSGTQLSVL.